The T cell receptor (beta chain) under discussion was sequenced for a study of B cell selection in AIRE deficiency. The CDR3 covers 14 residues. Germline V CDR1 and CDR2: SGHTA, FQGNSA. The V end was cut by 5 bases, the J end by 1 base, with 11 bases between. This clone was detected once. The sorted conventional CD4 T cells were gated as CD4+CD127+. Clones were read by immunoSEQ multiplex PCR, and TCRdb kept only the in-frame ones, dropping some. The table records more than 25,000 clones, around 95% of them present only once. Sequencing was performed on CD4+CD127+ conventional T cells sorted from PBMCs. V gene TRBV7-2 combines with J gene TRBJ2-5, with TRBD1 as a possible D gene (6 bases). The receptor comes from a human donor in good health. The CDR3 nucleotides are TGTGCCAGCAGCCCCTGGGGGCTCCAAGAGACCCAGTACTTC. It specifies CASSPWGLQETQYF.